Following are 26 T cell receptor beta chains from one sample sequenced in a study of T-cell memory formation after mild COVID-19 (dated by TCRdb to the early 2020s). Libraries were prepared through 5' RACE. The data were produced on an Illumina NovaSeq 6000. TCRdb reprocessing: public reads trimmed at Q25 with fastp, clones called with MiXCR, in-frame beta chains kept. Under each unique CDR3 protein, matching rows form one entry showing the most common genes and DNA. The sample contains tens of thousands of distinct CDR3 sequences, 10% to 15% of them found a single time. The biggest ten clones account for roughly a quarter of the sample. Sequencing input: PBMCs or a T cell subset sorted from them (not recorded which). The receptors come from an adult woman who had mild COVID-19 (a few samples of this study predate the infection). The sample titles of this study are shuffled in the database, so cell type and time point are left out; the donor was told from shared clones.

The chain couples TRBV27 to TRBJ1-2; the match to TRBD1 covers 8 bases. After removal of 5 bases from V and 2 bases from J, the junction contained 4 bases not matched to a gene. The CDR3 contains 14 residues. Per germline, CDR1 MNHEY and CDR2 SMNVEV (reference sequence). DNA of the CDR3: TGTGCCAGCAGTCCAACAGGGGGGAACTATGGCTACACCTTC. It encodes CASSPTGGNYGYTF.

V and J are TRBV4-3 and TRBJ2-7; 7 nucleotides match TRBD2. The J segment lost 1 base and the V segment lost 0 bases, leaving 12 bases of the junction unmatched. The CDR3 length is 18 residues. Germline V gives CDR1 LGHNA, CDR2 YSLEER. The CDR3 region has the DNA TGCGCCAGCAGCCAAGATTGGGCTAGCGGTTATTCTTCCTACGAGCAGTACTTC. Translated: CASSQDWASGYSSYEQYF.

There are many counts of this clonotype. The CDR3 nucleotides are TGCAGTGCTAGAGTTCTAGCGGACCAGATGGAGCAGTACTTC. It encodes CSARVLADQMEQYF. The chain couples TRBV20-1 to TRBJ2-7; 7 positions agree with TRBD2. Germline assignment: CDR1 DFQATT and CDR2 SNEGSKA (reference sequence). The junction had 10 bases not matched to a gene; V was cut back by 1 base and J by 7 bases. The CDR3 is made up of 14 amino acids.

This clonotype was seen only a few times. This sequence joins TRBV12-3 or TRBV12-4 and TRBJ2-5, with 7 bases fitting TRBD1. The CDR3 is 14 amino acids. After removal of 6 bases from V and 2 bases from J, the junction contained 6 bases not matched to a gene. CDR3 nucleotide sequence: TGTGCCAGCAGCACCGGGACAGAACAAGAGACCCAGTACTTC. This codes for CASSTGTEQETQYF.

This clonotype appeared many times. V usage is TRBV20-1 and J usage is TRBJ2-3; 12 bases are a match to TRBD2. Germline V gene data show CDR1 as DFQATT and CDR2 as SNEGSKA (reference sequence). J gave up 3 bases and V 1 base, and 11 bases lay outside the gene matches. The CDR3 is made up of 18 amino acids. DNA for the CDR3: TGCAGTGCTAGAGTCCGCTCGCGACTAGCGGGAGTAACAGATACGCAGTATTTT. It codes for CSARVRSRLAGVTDTQYF.

This clonotype was seen a handful of times. The rearrangement uses TRBV7-8 and TRBJ1-2; possibly TRBD1 for D (5 bases). The CDR3 is 15 amino acids. Germline V lookup: CDR1 SGHVS, CDR2 FQNEAQ. Trimming took off 3 bases at V and 7 bases at J, with 18 bases between the two ends. The CDR3 loop is CASSFPGEGKSGYTF. The CDR3 region has the DNA TGTGCCAGCAGCTTTCCCGGAGAGGGGAAAAGTGGCTACACCTTC.

The chain is built from TRBV2 and TRBJ2-7; D remains unclear. The germline gives CDR1 SNHLY, CDR2 FYNNEI. The germline V and J ends were trimmed by 6 bases and 2 bases, with 14 bases remaining between them. The CDR3 covers 14 residues. The CDR3 reads CASRDTYETYEQYF. As DNA, the CDR3 is TGTGCCAGCAGAGACACTTACGAGACCTACGAGCAGTACTTC.

The V and J genes are TRBV9 and TRBJ2-3; D is ambiguous. Germline values: CDR1 SGDLS, CDR2 YYNGEE. V gave up 0 bases and J gave up 0 bases, with 8 bases separating them. This CDR3 comprises 15 residues. In DNA form, the CDR3 reads TGTGCCAGCAGCGTAGAAGGCGGTAGCACAGATACGCAGTATTTT. This translates into CASSVEGGSTDTQYF.

Here the CDR3 reads CASSHTLAGTAASEQFF. CDR3 coding DNA: TGTGCCAGCAGCCACACTCTAGCGGGGACCGCGGCTAGTGAGCAGTTCTTC. The chain recombines TRBV7-6 with TRBJ2-1, with 9 positions matching TRBD2. From germline, CDR1 is SGHVS and CDR2 FNYEAQ. This CDR3 region has 17 residues. J was trimmed by 9 bases and V by 5 bases; bases with no gene match: 17.

The sample holds many counts of this clonotype. The rearrangement links TRBV27 to TRBJ2-3; D ambiguous. Germline assignment: CDR1 MNHEY and CDR2 SMNVEV (reference sequence). This CDR3 spans 17 amino acids. Trimming cost V 0 bases and J 2 bases, with 15 bases left between them. The CDR3 loop is CASSLSPASSYTDTQYF. As DNA, the CDR3 is TGTGCCAGCAGTTTATCTCCAGCTTCGAGCTACACAGATACGCAGTATTTT.

The chain carries TRBV5-6 and TRBJ2-1; D is uncertain. V dropped 3 bases and J dropped 4 bases, with 11 bases sitting between them. CDR1 SGHDT and CDR2 YYEEEE come from the germline V gene. This CDR3 spans 14 amino acids. The CDR3 region is CASSSVGYYNEQFF. CDR3 nucleotide sequence: TGTGCCAGCAGCTCCGTTGGGTATTACAATGAGCAGTTCTTC.

This chain joins TRBV20-1 and TRBJ2-7; 8 bases line up with TRBD1. The CDR3 is 14 residues long. With V trimmed by 6 bases and J by 0 bases, 7 bases remained unmatched. Germline V lookup: CDR1 DFQATT, CDR2 SNEGSKA (reference sequence). The CDR3 DNA sequence: TGCAGTGCAAAGGGACAGGAAAGCTCCTACGAGCAGTACTTC. Residues: CSAKGQESSYEQYF.

The CDR3 spells CATSRDQAGNYGYTF. DNA for the CDR3: TGTGCCACCAGCAGAGATCAGGCAGGGAACTATGGCTACACCTTC. This chain uses TRBV15 with TRBJ1-2, with D possibly being TRBD1 (5 bases). V was pared by 0 bases and J by 2 bases, with 10 bases between. This CDR3 has 15 residues. Germline assignment: CDR1 LNHNV and CDR2 YYDKDF (reference sequence). Full variable domain (missing parts from reference TRBV15 and TRBJ1-2): DAMVIQNPRYQVTQFGKPVTLSCSQTLNHNVMYWYQQKSSQAPKLLFHYYDKDFNNEADTPDNFQSRRPNTSFCFLDIRSPGLGDTAMYLCATSRDQAGNYGYTFGSGTRLTVV.

V usage is TRBV13 and J usage is TRBJ2-7; D perhaps matches TRBD2 (6 bases). In germline, CDR1 is PRHDT, CDR2 FYEKMQ (reference sequence). Trimming removed 3 bases at V and 2 bases at J, with 11 bases between. There are 14 residues in the CDR3. The DNA for the CDR3 is TGTGCCAGCAGCTTTGGTAGCGGTACCTACGAGCAGTACTTC. Protein: CASSFGSGTYEQYF.

The CDR3 DNA is TGCGCCAGCAGCCAAGATCCAGGTGGGGGGGGGGCATTGGATACGCAGTATTTT. It codes for CASSQDPGGGGALDTQYF. The gene calls are TRBV4-1 and TRBJ2-3, with a possible D match to TRBD2 (7 bases). From germline, CDR1 is MGHRA and CDR2 YSYEKL. The CDR3 spans 18 residues. Trimming stripped 0 bases from V and 6 bases from J, with 22 bases between.

The CDR3 region has the DNA TGCGCCAGCAGCCAACCGGGACAGAGCACAGATACGCAGTATTTT. It translates to CASSQPGQSTDTQYF. The chain carries TRBV4-1 and TRBJ2-3, with 7 nucleotides matching TRBD1. The CDR3 runs to 15 residues. With V trimmed by 2 bases and J by 0 bases, 2 bases remained unmatched. In germline, CDR1 is MGHRA, CDR2 YSYEKL.

This clonotype was counted at least ten times. This chain connects TRBV5-1 to TRBJ2-7, with D perhaps TRBD1 (6 bases). V lost 4 bases to trimming and J lost 5 bases, with 22 bases between them. This CDR3 is 16 amino acids long. CDR1 is SGHRS, CDR2 YFSETQ, per germline. The CDR3 reads CASSVDQGTPFDEQYF. CDR3 bases: TGCGCCAGCAGCGTAGACCAGGGGACACCGTTTGACGAGCAGTACTTC. Full variable domain (rest looked up from reference TRBV5-1 and TRBJ2-7): KAGVTQTPRYLIKTRGQQVTLSCSPISGHRSVSWYQQTPGQGLQFLFEYFSETQRNKGNFPGRFSGRQFSNSRSEMNVSTLELGDSALYLCASSVDQGTPFDEQYFGPGTRLTVT.

In its sample, this clonotype was seen many times. V and J are TRBV7-9 and TRBJ2-7, with 9 bases matching TRBD1. Germline V gene data show CDR1 as SEHNR and CDR2 as FQNEAQ (reference sequence). The length of the CDR3 is 14 residues. V lost 5 bases to trimming and J lost 5 bases; unmatched junction nucleotides: 7. CDR3 sequence: CASSHRDRVDEQYF. DNA of the CDR3: TGTGCCAGCAGCCACCGGGACAGGGTCGACGAGCAGTACTTC. The whole variable domain, filled in from reference TRBV7-9 and TRBJ2-7, reads DTGVSQNPRHKITKRGQNVTFRCDPISEHNRLYWYRQTLGQGPEFLTYFQNEAQLEKSRLLSDRFSAERPKGSFSTLEIQRTEQGDSAMYLCASSHRDRVDEQYFGPGTRLTVT.

This clonotype was counted a few times. This chain joins TRBV13 and TRBJ2-7; D unclear. There are 11 residues in the CDR3. The V gene's germline CDR1 is PRHDT and CDR2 FYEKMQ (reference sequence). V was cut by 5 bases and J by 3 bases, with 5 bases left in between. CDR3 nucleotides: TGTGCCAGCAGCGACATCTACGAGCAGTACTTC. Translating it yields CASSDIYEQYF.

J is TRBJ2-7 and V is TRBV7-9; the match to TRBD2 covers 7 bases. Germline CDR1 reads SEHNR; CDR2 reads FQNEAQ (reference sequence). CDR3 length equals 17 residues. V was pared by 5 bases and J by 7 bases, with 20 bases of the junction left unmatched. CDR3: CASSPRTSGTVGGEQYF. The CDR3 region has the DNA TGTGCCAGCAGCCCCCGAACCTCCGGGACCGTCGGGGGGGAGCAGTACTTC.

The CDR3 bases are TGTGCCACCCAAGTTCCCGGACGGCTAACCTACGAGCAGTACTTC. Residues: CATQVPGRLTYEQYF. The chain has TRBV6-5 and TRBJ2-7, with D unresolved. This CDR3 has 15 residues. Trimming pared 10 bases from V and 2 bases from J, leaving 21 bases between. Germline-derived CDR1 and CDR2 are MNHEY and SVGAGI.

The chain carries TRBV5-1 and TRBJ2-7, with 9 bases that match TRBD2. Losses at the gene ends were 4 bases for V and 5 bases for J; bases not matched to a gene: 10. This CDR3 is 15 amino acids long. The V gene's germline CDR1 is SGHRS and CDR2 YFSETQ. CDR3 nucleotides: TGCGCCAGCAGCCCCGCCGCGGGGGGGCAGGACGAGCAGTACTTC. Translation gives CASSPAAGGQDEQYF.

The CDR3 here is CASSWGALYNEQFF. CDR3 sequence (DNA): TGTGCCAGCAGCTGGGGGGCCCTCTACAATGAGCAGTTCTTC. The rearrangement uses TRBV5-6 and TRBJ2-1; D tentatively reads TRBD1 or TRBD2 (6 bases each). CDR1 and CDR2 from the germline V gene are SGHDT and YYEEEE. This CDR3 comprises 14 residues. Trimming removed 3 bases from V and 3 bases from J, with 10 bases in between.

This clonotype appeared many times. The chain carries TRBV4-3 and TRBJ2-3; 12 bases map to TRBD2. After removal of 4 bases from V and 0 bases from J, the junction contained 8 bases not matched to a gene. The length of the CDR3 is 18 residues. Per the germline V gene, CDR1 is LGHNA and CDR2 is YSLEER. CDR3 loop: CASSPGLAGSHSTDTQYF. CDR3 bases: TGCGCCAGCAGCCCCGGACTAGCGGGATCTCATAGCACAGATACGCAGTATTTT.

This clonotype was observed at least ten times. This rearrangement joins TRBV7-9 to TRBJ2-3, with TRBD2 matching 15 bases. Germline CDR1 is SEHNR and CDR2 is FQNEAQ (reference sequence). Trimming removed 2 bases from V and 4 bases from J; junction bases left unmatched: 7. The CDR3 covers 18 residues. The CDR3 is CASSLPRTSGRAPDTQYF. As DNA, the CDR3 is TGTGCCAGCAGCTTACCCCGGACTAGCGGGAGGGCCCCAGATACGCAGTATTTT.

V is TRBV9 and J is TRBJ2-1; possible D gene TRBD1, 6 bases. This CDR3 has 16 amino acids. Trimming removed 4 bases from V and 6 bases from J, with 20 bases in between. Germline CDR1 SGDLS, CDR2 YYNGEE. In DNA form, the CDR3 reads TGTGCCAGCAGCATCAGGGACACCGACGGCCCCAATGAGCAGTTCTTC. Protein: CASSIRDTDGPNEQFF.